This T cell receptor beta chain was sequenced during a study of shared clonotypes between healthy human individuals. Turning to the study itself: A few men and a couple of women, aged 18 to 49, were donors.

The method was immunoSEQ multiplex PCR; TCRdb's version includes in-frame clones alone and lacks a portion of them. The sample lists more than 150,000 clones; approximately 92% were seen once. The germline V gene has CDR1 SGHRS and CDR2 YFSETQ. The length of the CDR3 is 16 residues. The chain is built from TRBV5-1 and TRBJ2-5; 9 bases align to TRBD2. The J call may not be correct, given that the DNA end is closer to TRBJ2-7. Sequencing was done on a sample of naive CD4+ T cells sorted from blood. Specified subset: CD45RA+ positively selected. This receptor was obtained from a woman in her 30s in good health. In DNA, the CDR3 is TGCGCCAGCAGCTTAATTGGCGGGAGGGCCCCCTACGAGCAGTACTTC. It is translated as CASSLIGGRAPYEQYF.